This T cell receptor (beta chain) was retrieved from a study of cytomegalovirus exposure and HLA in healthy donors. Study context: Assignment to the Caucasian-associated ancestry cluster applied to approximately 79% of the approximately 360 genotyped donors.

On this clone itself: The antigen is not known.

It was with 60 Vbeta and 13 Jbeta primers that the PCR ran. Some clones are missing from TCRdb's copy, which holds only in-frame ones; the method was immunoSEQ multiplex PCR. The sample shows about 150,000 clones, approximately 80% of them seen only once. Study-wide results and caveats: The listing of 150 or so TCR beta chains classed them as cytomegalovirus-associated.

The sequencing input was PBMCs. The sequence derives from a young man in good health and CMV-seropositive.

The CDR3 nucleotides are TGTGCCAGCAGCCCGGGACTAGCGCTTTACGAGCAGTACTTC. Protein: CASSPGLALYEQYF. This chain connects TRBV11-2 to TRBJ2-7, with 10 bases that match TRBD2. The germline V gene has CDR1 SGHAT and CDR2 FQNNGV. The CDR3 consists of 14 residues. V shed 5 bases and J 4 bases; nucleotides not matched to a gene: 5.